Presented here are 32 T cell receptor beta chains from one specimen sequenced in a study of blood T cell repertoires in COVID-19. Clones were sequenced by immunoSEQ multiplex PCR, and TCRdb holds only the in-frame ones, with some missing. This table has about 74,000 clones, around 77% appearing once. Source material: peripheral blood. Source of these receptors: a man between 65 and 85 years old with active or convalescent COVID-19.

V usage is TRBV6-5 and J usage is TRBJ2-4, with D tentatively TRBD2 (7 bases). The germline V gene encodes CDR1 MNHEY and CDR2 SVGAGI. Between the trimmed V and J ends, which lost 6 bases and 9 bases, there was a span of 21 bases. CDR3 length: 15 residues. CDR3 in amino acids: CASSPCWRGGGIQYF. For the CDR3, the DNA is TGTGCCAGCAGCCCCTGCTGGAGGGGGGGAGGCATTCAGTACTTC.

Here the CDR3 reads CASSRDSSYYEQYF. The CDR3 coding sequence is TGTGCCAGCAGTCGGGACAGTTCTTACTACGAGCAGTACTTC. The J gene is TRBJ2-7, the V gene TRBV6-2 or TRBV6-3; TRBD1 matches 7 bases. CDR1 and CDR2 from the germline V gene are MNHEY and SVGEGT. The CDR3 is 14 amino acids. Trimming at V came to 5 bases and at J to 3 bases, leaving 7 bases not matched to a gene.

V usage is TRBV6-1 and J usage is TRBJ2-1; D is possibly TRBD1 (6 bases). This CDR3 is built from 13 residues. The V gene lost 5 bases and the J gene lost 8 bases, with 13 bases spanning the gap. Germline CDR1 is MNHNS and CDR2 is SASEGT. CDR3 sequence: CASSFDRIYEQFF. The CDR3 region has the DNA TGTGCCAGCAGTTTCGACAGGATCTATGAGCAGTTCTTC.

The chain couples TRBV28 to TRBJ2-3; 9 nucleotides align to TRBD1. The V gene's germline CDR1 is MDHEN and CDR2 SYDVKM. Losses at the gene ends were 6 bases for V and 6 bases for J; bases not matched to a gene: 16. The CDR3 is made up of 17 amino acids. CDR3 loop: CASRHSRGGQGWDTQYF. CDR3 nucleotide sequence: TGTGCCAGCAGACACTCCCGTGGGGGACAGGGCTGGGATACGCAGTATTTT.

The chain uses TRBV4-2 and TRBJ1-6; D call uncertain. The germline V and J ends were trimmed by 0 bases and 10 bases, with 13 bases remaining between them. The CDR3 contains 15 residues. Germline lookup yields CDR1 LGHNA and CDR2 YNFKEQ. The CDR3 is CASSQEWATLSPLHF. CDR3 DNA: TGTGCCAGCAGCCAAGAATGGGCCACGCTCTCACCCCTCCACTTT.

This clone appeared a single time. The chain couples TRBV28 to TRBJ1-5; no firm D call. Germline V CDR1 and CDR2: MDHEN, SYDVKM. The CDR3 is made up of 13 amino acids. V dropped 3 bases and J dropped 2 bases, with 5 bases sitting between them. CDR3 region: CASSFPGNQPQHF. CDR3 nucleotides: TGTGCCAGCAGTTTTCCTGGCAATCAGCCCCAGCATTTT.

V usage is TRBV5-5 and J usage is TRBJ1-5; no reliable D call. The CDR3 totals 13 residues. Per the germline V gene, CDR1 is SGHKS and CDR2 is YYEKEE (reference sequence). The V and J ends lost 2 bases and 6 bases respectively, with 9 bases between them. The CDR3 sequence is CASSFQSGQPQHF. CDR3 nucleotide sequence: TGTGCCAGCAGCTTCCAGTCGGGTCAGCCCCAGCATTTT.

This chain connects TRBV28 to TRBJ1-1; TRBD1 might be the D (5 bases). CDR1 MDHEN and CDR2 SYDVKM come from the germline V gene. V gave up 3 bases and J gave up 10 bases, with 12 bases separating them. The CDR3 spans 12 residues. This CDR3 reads CASSFRRGRAFF. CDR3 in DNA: TGTGCCAGCAGTTTCAGGAGGGGTCGAGCTTTCTTT. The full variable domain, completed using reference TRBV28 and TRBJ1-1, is DVKVTQSSRYLVKRTGEKVFLECVQDMDHENMFWYRQDPGLGLRLIYFSYDVKMKEKGDIPEGYSVSREKKERFSLILESASTNQTSMYLCASSFRRGRAFFGQGTRLTVV.

DNA of the CDR3: TGTGCCAGCAGCCAAGTCGCGGGGGAGACCCAGTACTTC. It encodes CASSQVAGETQYF. The chain couples TRBV4-2 to TRBJ2-5; D is possibly TRBD2 (6 bases). The CDR3 is made up of 13 amino acids. From germline, CDR1 is LGHNA and CDR2 YNFKEQ. The V end was cut by 1 base, the J end by 5 bases, with 8 bases between.

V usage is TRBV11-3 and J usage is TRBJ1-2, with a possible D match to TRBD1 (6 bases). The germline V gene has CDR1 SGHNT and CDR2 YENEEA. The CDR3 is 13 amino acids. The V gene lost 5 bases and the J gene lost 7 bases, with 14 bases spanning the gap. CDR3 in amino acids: CASSQPGARGYTF. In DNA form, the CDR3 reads TGTGCCAGCAGCCAACCAGGGGCTCGTGGCTACACCTTC.

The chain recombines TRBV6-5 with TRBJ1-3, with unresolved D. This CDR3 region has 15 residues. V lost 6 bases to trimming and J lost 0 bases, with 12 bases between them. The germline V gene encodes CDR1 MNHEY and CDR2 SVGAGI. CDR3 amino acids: CASSYTESSGNTIYF. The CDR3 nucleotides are TGTGCCAGCAGCTATACCGAATCCTCTGGAAACACCATATATTTT.

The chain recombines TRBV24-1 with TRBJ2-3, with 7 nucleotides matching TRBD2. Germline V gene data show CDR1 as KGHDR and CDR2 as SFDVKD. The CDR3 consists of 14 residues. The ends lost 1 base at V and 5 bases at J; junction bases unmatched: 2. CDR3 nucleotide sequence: TGTGCCACCAGTGATTTACTAGCGAAAGATACGCAGTATTTT. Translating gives CATSDLLAKDTQYF.

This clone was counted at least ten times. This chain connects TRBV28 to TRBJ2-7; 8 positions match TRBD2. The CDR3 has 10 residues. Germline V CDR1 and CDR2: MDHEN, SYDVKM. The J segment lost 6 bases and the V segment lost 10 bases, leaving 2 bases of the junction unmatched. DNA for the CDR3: TGTGCCACGGGAGGGCTCGAGCAGTACTTC. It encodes CATGGLEQYF.

The CDR3 DNA follows: TGCGCCAGCAGCCAAGACGTTCAGGGGAACACTGAAGCTTTCTTT. It encodes CASSQDVQGNTEAFF. V and J are TRBV4-1 and TRBJ1-1; D might be TRBD1 (5 bases). Trimming shortened V by 0 bases and J by 1 base, and 9 bases separated the two germline ends. The CDR3 has 15 amino acids. Germline assignment: CDR1 MGHRA and CDR2 YSYEKL.

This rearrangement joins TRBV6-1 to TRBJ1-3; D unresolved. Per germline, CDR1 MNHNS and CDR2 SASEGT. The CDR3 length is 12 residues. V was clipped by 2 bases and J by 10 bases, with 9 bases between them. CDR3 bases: TGTGCCAGCAGTGAATACCGGGGTACCATATATTTT. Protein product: CASSEYRGTIYF.

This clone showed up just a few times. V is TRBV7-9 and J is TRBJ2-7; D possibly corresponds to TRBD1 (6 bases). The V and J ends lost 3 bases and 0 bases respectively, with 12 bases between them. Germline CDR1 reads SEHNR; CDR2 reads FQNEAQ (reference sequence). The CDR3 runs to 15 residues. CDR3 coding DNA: TGTGCCAGCAGCTTTCCAGGGACACACTCCTACGAGCAGTACTTC. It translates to CASSFPGTHSYEQYF.

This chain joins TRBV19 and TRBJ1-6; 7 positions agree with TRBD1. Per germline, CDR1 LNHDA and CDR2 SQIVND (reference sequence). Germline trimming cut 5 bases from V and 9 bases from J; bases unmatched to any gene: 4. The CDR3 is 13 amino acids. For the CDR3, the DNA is TGTGCCAGTAGTCTCGACAGGGCTTCACCCCTCCACTTT. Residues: CASSLDRASPLHF.

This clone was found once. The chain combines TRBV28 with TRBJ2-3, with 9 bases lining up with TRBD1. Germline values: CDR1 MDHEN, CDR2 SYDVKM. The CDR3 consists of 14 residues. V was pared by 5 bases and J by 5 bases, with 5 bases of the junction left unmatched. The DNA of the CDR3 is TGTGCCAGCAGTCCCCCGACAGGGGGAGATACGCAGTATTTT. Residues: CASSPPTGGDTQYF. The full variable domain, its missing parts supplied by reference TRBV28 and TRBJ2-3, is DVKVTQSSRYLVKRTGEKVFLECVQDMDHENMFWYRQDPGLGLRLIYFSYDVKMKEKGDIPEGYSVSREKKERFSLILESASTNQTSMYLCASSPPTGGDTQYFGPGTRLTVL.

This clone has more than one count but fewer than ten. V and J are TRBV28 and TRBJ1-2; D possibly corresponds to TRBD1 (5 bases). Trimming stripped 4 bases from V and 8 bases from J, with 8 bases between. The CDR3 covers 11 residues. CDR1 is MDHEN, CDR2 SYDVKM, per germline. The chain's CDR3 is CASSSGYGYTF. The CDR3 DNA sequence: TGTGCCAGCAGTTCAGGGTACGGCTACACCTTC.

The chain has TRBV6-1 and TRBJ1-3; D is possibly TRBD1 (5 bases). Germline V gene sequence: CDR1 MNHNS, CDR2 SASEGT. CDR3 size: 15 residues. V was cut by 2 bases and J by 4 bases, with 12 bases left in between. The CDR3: CASSELQNRGNTIYF. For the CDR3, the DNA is TGTGCCAGCAGTGAACTTCAGAACAGGGGAAACACCATATATTTT.

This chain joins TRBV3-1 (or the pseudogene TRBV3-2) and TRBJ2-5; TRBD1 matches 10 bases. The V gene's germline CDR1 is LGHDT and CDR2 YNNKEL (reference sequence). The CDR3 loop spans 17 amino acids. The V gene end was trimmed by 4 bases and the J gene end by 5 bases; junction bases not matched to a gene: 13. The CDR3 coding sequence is TGTGCCAGCAGCCCCCAACTCCGACAGGGGGCCGGGGAGACCCAGTACTTC. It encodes CASSPQLRQGAGETQYF.

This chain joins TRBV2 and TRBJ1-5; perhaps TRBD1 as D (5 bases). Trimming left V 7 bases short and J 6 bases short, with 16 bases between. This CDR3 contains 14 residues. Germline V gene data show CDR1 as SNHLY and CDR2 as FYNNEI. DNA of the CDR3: TGTGCCAGCATGGAACAGTTAAGGGGTCAGCCCCAGCATTTT. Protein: CASMEQLRGQPQHF. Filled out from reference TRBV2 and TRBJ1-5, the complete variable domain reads EPEVTQTPSHQVTQMGQEVILRCVPISNHLYFYWYRQILGQKVEFLVSFYNNEISEKSEIFDDQFSVERPDGSNFTLKIRSTKLEDSAMYFCASMEQLRGQPQHFGDGTRLSIL.

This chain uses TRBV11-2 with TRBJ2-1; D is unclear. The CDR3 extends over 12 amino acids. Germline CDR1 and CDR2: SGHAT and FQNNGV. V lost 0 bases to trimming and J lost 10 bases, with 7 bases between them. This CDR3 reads CASSLDRVEQFF. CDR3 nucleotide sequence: TGTGCCAGCAGCTTAGATCGGGTGGAGCAGTTCTTC.

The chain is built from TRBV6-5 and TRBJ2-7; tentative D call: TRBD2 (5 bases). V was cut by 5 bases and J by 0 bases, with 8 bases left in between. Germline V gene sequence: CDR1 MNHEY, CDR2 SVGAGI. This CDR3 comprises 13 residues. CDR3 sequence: CASSRGSSYEQYF. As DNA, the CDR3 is TGTGCCAGCAGTCGGGGAAGCTCCTACGAGCAGTACTTC.

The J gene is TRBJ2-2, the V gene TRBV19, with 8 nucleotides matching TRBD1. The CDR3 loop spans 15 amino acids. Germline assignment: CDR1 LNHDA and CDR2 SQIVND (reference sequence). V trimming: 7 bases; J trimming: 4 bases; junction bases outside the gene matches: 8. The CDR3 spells CASIRRTGSTGELFF. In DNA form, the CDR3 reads TGTGCCAGTATCCGACGGACAGGGTCCACCGGGGAGCTGTTTTTT.

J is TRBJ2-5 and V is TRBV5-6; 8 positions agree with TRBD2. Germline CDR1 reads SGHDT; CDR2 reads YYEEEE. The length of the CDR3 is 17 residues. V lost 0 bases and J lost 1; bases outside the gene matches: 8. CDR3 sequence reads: CASSLAGGTRAQETQYF. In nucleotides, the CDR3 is TGTGCCAGCAGCTTGGCAGGAGGGACTAGAGCCCAAGAGACCCAGTACTTC.

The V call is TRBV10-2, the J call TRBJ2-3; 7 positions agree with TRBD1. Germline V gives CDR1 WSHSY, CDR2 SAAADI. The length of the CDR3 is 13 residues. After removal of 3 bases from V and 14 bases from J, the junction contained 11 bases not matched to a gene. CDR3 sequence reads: CASSEIGTATGYF. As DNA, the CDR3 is TGCGCCAGCAGTGAAATCGGGACAGCAACAGGGTATTTT.

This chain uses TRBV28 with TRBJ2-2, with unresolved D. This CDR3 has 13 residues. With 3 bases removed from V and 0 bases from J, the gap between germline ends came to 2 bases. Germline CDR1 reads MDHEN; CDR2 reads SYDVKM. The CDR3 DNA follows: TGTGCCAGCAGTTTCACGAACACCGGGGAGCTGTTTTTT. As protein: CASSFTNTGELFF.

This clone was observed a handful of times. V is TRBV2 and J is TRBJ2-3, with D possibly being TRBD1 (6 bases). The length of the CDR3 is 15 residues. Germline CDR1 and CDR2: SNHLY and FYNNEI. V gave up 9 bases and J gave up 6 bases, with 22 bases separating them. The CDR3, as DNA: TGTGCCAGTTCCGGGACCAATATAAGGGGGGATACGCAGTATTTT. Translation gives CASSGTNIRGDTQYF.

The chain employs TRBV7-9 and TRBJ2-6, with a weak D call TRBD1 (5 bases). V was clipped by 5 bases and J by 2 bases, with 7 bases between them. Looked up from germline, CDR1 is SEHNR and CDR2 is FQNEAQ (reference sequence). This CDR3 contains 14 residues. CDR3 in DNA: TGTGCCAGCAGCCCCAGGGCTGGGGCCAACGTCCTGACTTTC. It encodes CASSPRAGANVLTF.

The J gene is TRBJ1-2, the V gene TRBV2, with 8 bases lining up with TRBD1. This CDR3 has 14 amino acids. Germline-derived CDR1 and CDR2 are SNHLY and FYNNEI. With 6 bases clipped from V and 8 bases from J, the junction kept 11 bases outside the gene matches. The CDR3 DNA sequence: TGTGCCAGCAGAGCAGGGGGCGCGTGGCGCGGCTACACCTTC. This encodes CASRAGGAWRGYTF.

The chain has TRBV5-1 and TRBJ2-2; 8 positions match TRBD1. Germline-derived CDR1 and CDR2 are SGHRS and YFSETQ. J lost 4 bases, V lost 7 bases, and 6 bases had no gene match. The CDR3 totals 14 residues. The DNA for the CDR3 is TGCGCCAGCGCTCTAACAGGGGGCACCGGGGAGCTGTTTTTT. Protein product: CASALTGGTGELFF.